These 19 T cell receptor beta chains came from one sample sequenced in a study of blood T cell repertoires in COVID-19. Libraries were prepared by immunoSEQ multiplex PCR; TCRdb keeps only in-frame clonotypes and omits some of them. In the table there are roughly 150,000 clones, 80% to 90% of which are singletons. Sequenced: peripheral blood. All receptors come from a woman older than 75 with COVID-19, enrolled during active disease.

The chain combines TRBV29-1 with TRBJ2-1; no reliable D call. V lost 5 bases and J 4 bases, leaving 6 bases between the germline ends. CDR1 is SQVTM, CDR2 ANQGSEA, per germline. The CDR3 totals 11 residues. This CDR3 reads CSVLQYNEQFF. In nucleotides, the CDR3 is TGCAGCGTTTTACAGTACAATGAGCAGTTCTTC.

The chain recombines TRBV10-3 with TRBJ2-7, with a tentative D call TRBD1 (6 bases). Trimming left V 7 bases short and J 5 bases short, with 21 bases between. This CDR3 has 15 residues. Germline loops: CDR1 ENHRY, CDR2 SYGVKD. CDR3 nucleotides: TGTGCCATCAAACGACAGGTTGGCCTCGCCGACGAGCAGTACTTC. Protein product: CAIKRQVGLADEQYF.

The rearrangement uses TRBV28 and TRBJ1-5; 9 bases match TRBD1. CDR1 and CDR2 (germline): MDHEN, SYDVKM. V dropped 2 bases and J dropped 6; count of bases not matched to a gene: 8. This CDR3 comprises 16 residues. The CDR3 DNA follows: TGTGCCAGCAGTTTACGACCGGGACAGGGAAGTCAGCCCCAGCATTTT. This gives the protein CASSLRPGQGSQPQHF.

CDR3 in amino acids: CASSLGGREINEQYF. The CDR3 DNA follows: TGCGCCAGCAGCTTGGGCGGGAGGGAGATCAACGAGCAGTACTTC. The gene calls are TRBV5-1 and TRBJ2-7; TRBD2 aligns across 9 bases. Germline V gives CDR1 SGHRS, CDR2 YFSETQ. J was trimmed by 5 bases and V by 0 bases; bases with no gene match: 6. This CDR3 spans 15 amino acids. Variable domain in full (rest from reference TRBV5-1 and TRBJ2-7): KAGVTQTPRYLIKTRGQQVTLSCSPISGHRSVSWYQQTPGQGLQFLFEYFSETQRNKGNFPGRFSGRQFSNSRSEMNVSTLELGDSALYLCASSLGGREINEQYFGPGTRLTVT.

The rearrangement joins TRBV4-1 to TRBJ2-7, with 7 bases fitting TRBD2. CDR3 size: 15 residues. V trimming: 0 bases; J trimming: 2 bases; junction bases outside the gene matches: 4. Germline assignment: CDR1 MGHRA and CDR2 YSYEKL. The CDR3 nucleotides are TGCGCCAGCAGCCAAGAAGGCGGGAGAGCCTACGAGCAGTACTTC. It is translated as CASSQEGGRAYEQYF.

The rearrangement uses TRBV28 and TRBJ1-2, with D hard to call. The CDR3 has 12 residues. From germline, CDR1 is MDHEN and CDR2 SYDVKM. Trimming removed 3 bases at V and 5 bases at J, with 7 bases between. CDR3 residues: CASSFIEYGYTF. In nucleotides, the CDR3 is TGTGCCAGCAGTTTTATAGAGTATGGCTACACCTTC.

The chain carries TRBV27 and TRBJ1-6, with 7 bases lining up with TRBD1. V was clipped by 2 bases and J by 3 bases; unmatched bases: 7. This CDR3 comprises 17 residues. CDR1 MNHEY and CDR2 SMNVEV come from the germline V gene (reference sequence). In nucleotides, the CDR3 is TGTGCCAGCAGTTTACGAAACAGGGGACTCTATAATTCACCCCTCCACTTT. As protein: CASSLRNRGLYNSPLHF.

The rearrangement links TRBV27 to TRBJ2-2; TRBD2 agrees at 13 bases. The CDR3 totals 18 residues. Germline CDR1 MNHEY, CDR2 SMNVEV (reference sequence). J was trimmed by 7 bases and V by 5 bases; bases with no gene match: 13. The CDR3 protein is CASSGIPGTSGTGGELFF. The DNA of the CDR3 is TGTGCCAGCAGTGGAATACCCGGGACTAGCGGGACGGGCGGGGAGCTGTTTTTT.

This clone was observed a few times. The rearrangement uses TRBV6-5 and TRBJ2-7; the D is unclear. V lost 0 bases and J lost 4, with 13 bases in between. CDR1 and CDR2 from the germline V gene are MNHEY and SVGAGI. This CDR3 is 15 amino acids long. The chain's CDR3 is CASSYSGANLYEQYF. The CDR3 DNA sequence: TGTGCCAGCAGTTACTCGGGCGCCAACCTTTACGAGCAGTACTTC.

The chain is built from TRBV30 and TRBJ2-2, with TRBD2 matching over 8 bases. Germline assignment: CDR1 GTSNPN and CDR2 SVGIG (reference sequence). Unmatched junction bases numbered 4, after V lost 8 bases and J lost 5 bases. This CDR3 is built from 12 residues. CDR3 sequence (DNA): TGTGCCGGGACGGGGGGGACCGGGGAGCTGTTTTTT. Encoded protein: CAGTGGTGELFF.

The chain links TRBV19 to TRBJ2-7; TRBD2 aligns across 9 bases. Losses at the gene ends were 3 bases for V and 7 bases for J; bases not matched to a gene: 7. The CDR3 length is 14 residues. CDR1 is LNHDA and CDR2 is SQIVND in the germline V gene (reference sequence). The CDR3 loop reads CASSMSGGRKEQYF. CDR3 DNA: TGTGCCAGTAGTATGAGCGGGGGGCGCAAAGAGCAGTACTTC.

The CDR3, as DNA: TGTGCCAACAACAGGGGTAGGACCGGGGAGCTGTTTTTT. Its protein product is CANNRGRTGELFF. V is TRBV11-2 and J is TRBJ2-2; TRBD1 agrees at 7 bases. Germline V gene data show CDR1 as SGHAT and CDR2 as FQNNGV. The V and J ends lost 10 bases and 5 bases, in that order; junction bases with no gene match: 7. This CDR3 has 13 residues. The full variable domain, in which reference TRBV11-2 and TRBJ2-2 provide the parts outside the CDR3, is EAGVAQSPRYKIIEKRQSVAFWCNPISGHATLYWYQQILGQGPKLLIQFQNNGVVDDSQLPKDRFSAERLKGVDSTLKIQPAKLEDSAVYLCANNRGRTGELFFGEGSRLTVL.

V is TRBV19 and J is TRBJ2-3; perhaps TRBD2 as D (5 bases). V lost 7 bases and J 3 bases, leaving 14 bases between the germline ends. Germline V gene sequence: CDR1 LNHDA, CDR2 SQIVND (reference sequence). The length of the CDR3 is 14 residues. CDR3 sequence: CASNVPGMTDTQYF. CDR3 nucleotide sequence: TGTGCCAGTAATGTCCCGGGGATGACAGATACGCAGTATTTT.

V is TRBV7-9 and J is TRBJ2-2, with a tentative D call TRBD1 (5 bases). Germline V gene lookup returns CDR1 SEHNR and CDR2 FQNEAQ (reference sequence). The CDR3 is 16 residues long. Trimming removed 5 bases from V and 6 bases from J, with 19 bases in between. The CDR3 DNA is TGTGCCAGCAGCCTCCTGACAGAAATAGACCCCGGGGAGCTGTTTTTT. This codes for CASSLLTEIDPGELFF.

This chain joins TRBV5-1 and TRBJ2-7; D unresolved. Per germline, CDR1 SGHRS and CDR2 YFSETQ. Trimming took off 2 bases at V and 3 bases at J, with 18 bases between the two ends. The CDR3 runs to 16 residues. CDR3 DNA sequence: TGCGCCAGCAGCTTCACCCCACTCCCTAGTGGCTACGAGCAGTACTTC. Translation: CASSFTPLPSGYEQYF.

This clone has a single count. The chain carries TRBV27 and TRBJ1-4, with D possibly TRBD1 on 6 matching bases. Germline-derived CDR1 and CDR2 are MNHEY and SMNVEV (reference sequence). Deletions cut 0 bases from V and 4 bases from J, with 18 bases between. This CDR3 spans 18 amino acids. CDR3 loop: CASSLSTNRAILNEKLFF. The CDR3 DNA follows: TGTGCCAGCAGTTTATCGACCAACAGGGCAATCCTTAATGAAAAACTGTTTTTT. The entire variable domain, with the rest obtained from reference TRBV27 and TRBJ1-4, is as follows: EAQVTQNPRYLITVTGKKLTVTCSQNMNHEYMSWYRQDPGLGLRQIYYSMNVEVTDKGDVPEGYKVSRKEKRNFPLILESPSPNQTSLYFCASSLSTNRAILNEKLFFGSGTQLSVL.

This CDR3 reads CASSVASGAYNEQFF. CDR3 sequence (DNA): TGTGCCAGCAGCGTAGCAAGCGGGGCCTACAATGAGCAGTTCTTC. The chain has TRBV9 and TRBJ2-1, with TRBD2 matching over 7 bases. Germline assignment: CDR1 SGDLS and CDR2 YYNGEE. CDR3 size: 15 residues. Trimming took 0 bases from V and 2 from J; bases not matched to a gene: 2. The full variable domain, with the rest looked up from reference TRBV9 and TRBJ2-1, is DSGVTQTPKHLITATGQRVTLRCSPRSGDLSVYWYQQSLDQGLQFLIQYYNGEERAKGNILERFSAQQFPDLHSELNLSSLELGDSALYFCASSVASGAYNEQFFGPGTRLTVL.

The chain has TRBV21-1 and TRBJ2-7; the table's D call of TRBD2 was not tested on the DNA. TRBV21-1 is a pseudogene locus. The CDR3 has 17 residues. The CDR3 is CASSKAIAGGPAHEQYF. CDR3 nucleotides: TGTGCCAGCAGCAAAGCGATTGCGGGGGGTCCCGCACACGAGCAGTACTTC.

The chain combines TRBV27 with TRBJ2-3, with TRBD2 matching over 9 bases. V shed 3 bases, J shed 6 bases, and the junction held 13 bases outside the gene matches. This CDR3 comprises 17 residues. Germline V gene sequence: CDR1 MNHEY, CDR2 SMNVEV (reference sequence). CDR3 sequence (DNA): TGTGCCAGCAGTTTTTCTAGCGGGAACACTCGAGGGGATACGCAGTATTTT. Amino acids: CASSFSSGNTRGDTQYF.